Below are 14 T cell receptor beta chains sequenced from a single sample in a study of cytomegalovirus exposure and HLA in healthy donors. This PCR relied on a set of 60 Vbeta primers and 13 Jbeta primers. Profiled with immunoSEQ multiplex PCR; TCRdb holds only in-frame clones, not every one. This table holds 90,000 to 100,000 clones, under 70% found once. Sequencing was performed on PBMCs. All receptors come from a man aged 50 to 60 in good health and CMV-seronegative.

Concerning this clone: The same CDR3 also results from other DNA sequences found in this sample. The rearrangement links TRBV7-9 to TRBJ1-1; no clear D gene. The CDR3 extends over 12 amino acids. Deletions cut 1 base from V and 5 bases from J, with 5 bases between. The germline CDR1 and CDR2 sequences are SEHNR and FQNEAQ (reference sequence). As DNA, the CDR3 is TGTGCCAGCAGCTTAGGGAGAACTGAAGCTTTCTTT. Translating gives CASSLGRTEAFF.

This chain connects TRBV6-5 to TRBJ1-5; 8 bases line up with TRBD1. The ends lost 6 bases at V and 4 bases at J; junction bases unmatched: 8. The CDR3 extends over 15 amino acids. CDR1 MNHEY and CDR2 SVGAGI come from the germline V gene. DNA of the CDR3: TGTGCCAGCAGAGCCGGACAGGGTGGGAATCAGCCCCAGCATTTT. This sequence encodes CASRAGQGGNQPQHF.

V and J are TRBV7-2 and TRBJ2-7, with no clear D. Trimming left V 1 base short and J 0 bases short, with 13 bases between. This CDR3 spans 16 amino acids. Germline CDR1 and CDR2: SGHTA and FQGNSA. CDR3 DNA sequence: TGTGCCAGCAGCTTAGGGAGTGGCCACAACTCCTACGAGCAGTACTTC. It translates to CASSLGSGHNSYEQYF.

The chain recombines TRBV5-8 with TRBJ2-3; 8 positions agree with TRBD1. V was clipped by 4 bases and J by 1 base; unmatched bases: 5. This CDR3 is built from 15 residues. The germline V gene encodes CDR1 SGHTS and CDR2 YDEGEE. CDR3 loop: CASSTGQGRTDTQYF. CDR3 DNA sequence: TGTGCCAGCAGCACTGGACAGGGCCGCACAGATACGCAGTATTTT.

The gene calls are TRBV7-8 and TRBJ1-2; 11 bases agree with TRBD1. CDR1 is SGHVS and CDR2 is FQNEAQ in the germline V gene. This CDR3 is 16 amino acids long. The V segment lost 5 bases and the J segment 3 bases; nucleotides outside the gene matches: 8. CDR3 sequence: CASSLEWTGGYYGYTF. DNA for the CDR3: TGTGCCAGCAGCCTAGAGTGGACAGGGGGCTACTATGGCTACACCTTC. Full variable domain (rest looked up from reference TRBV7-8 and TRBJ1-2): GAGVSQSPRYKVAKRGQDVALRCDPISGHVSLFWYQQALGQGPEFLTYFQNEAQLDKSGLPSDRFFAERPEGSVSTLKIQRTQQEDSAVYLCASSLEWTGGYYGYTFGSGTRLTVV.

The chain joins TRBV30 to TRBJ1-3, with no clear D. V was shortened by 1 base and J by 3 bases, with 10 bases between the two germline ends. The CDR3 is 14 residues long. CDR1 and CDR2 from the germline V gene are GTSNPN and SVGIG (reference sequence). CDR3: CAWSASNFGNTIYF. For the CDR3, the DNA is TGTGCCTGGAGTGCTTCTAACTTTGGAAACACCATATATTTT.

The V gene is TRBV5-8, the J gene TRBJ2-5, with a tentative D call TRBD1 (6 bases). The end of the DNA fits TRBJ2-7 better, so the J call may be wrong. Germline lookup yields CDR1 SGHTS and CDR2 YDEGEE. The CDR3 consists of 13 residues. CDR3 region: CASSNTGPYEQYF. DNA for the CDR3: TGTGCCAGCAGTAATACAGGGCCCTACGAGCAGTACTTC.

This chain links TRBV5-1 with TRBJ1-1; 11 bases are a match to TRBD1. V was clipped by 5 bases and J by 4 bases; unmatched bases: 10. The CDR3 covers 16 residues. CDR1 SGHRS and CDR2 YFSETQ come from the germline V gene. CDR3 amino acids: CASRIGTGGDGTEAFF. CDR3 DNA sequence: TGCGCCAGCAGGATTGGGACAGGGGGGGACGGCACTGAAGCTTTCTTT.

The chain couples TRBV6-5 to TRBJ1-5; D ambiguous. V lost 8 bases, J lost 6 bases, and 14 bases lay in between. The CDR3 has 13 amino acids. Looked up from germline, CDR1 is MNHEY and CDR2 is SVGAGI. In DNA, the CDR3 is TGTGCCAGCGGTCCCCTGAGCGGTCAGCCCCAGCATTTT. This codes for CASGPLSGQPQHF.

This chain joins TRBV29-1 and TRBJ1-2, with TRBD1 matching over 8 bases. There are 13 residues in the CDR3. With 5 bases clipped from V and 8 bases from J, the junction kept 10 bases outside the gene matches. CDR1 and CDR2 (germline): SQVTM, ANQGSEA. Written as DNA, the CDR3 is TGCAGCGTTTTCGGACAGGGAGTTCAGGGCTACACCTTC. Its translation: CSVFGQGVQGYTF.

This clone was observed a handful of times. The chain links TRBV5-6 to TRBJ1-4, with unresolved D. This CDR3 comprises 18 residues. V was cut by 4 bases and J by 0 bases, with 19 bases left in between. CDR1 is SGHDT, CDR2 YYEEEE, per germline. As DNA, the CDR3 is TGTGCCAGCAGCCACCTATATATAAAGAGTGCAACTAATGAAAAACTGTTTTTT. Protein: CASSHLYIKSATNEKLFF. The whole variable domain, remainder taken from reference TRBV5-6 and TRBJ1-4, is DAGVTQSPTHLIKTRGQQVTLRCSPKSGHDTVSWYQQALGQGPQFIFQYYEEEERQRGNFPDRFSGHQFPNYSSELNVNALLLGDSALYLCASSHLYIKSATNEKLFFGSGTQLSVL.

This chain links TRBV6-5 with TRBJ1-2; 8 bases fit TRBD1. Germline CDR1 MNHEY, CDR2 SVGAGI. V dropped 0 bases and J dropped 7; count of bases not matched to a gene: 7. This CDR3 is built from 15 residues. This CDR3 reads CASSYSVQGAIGYTF. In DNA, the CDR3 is TGTGCCAGCAGTTACTCGGTTCAGGGGGCGATTGGCTACACCTTC.

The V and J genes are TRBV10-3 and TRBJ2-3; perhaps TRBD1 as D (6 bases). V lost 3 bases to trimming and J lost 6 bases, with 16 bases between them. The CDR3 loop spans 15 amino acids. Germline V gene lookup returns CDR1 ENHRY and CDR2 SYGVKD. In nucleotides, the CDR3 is TGTGCCATCAGTGAACCGGGACAATACTTCGATACGCAGTATTTT. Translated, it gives CAISEPGQYFDTQYF.

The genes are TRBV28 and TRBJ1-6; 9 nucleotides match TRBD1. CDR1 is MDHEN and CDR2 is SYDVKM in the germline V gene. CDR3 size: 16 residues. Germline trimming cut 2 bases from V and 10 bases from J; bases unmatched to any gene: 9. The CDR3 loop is CASSLGTGQLSSPLHF. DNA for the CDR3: TGTGCCAGCAGTTTAGGGACAGGGCAATTATCATCACCCCTCCACTTT.